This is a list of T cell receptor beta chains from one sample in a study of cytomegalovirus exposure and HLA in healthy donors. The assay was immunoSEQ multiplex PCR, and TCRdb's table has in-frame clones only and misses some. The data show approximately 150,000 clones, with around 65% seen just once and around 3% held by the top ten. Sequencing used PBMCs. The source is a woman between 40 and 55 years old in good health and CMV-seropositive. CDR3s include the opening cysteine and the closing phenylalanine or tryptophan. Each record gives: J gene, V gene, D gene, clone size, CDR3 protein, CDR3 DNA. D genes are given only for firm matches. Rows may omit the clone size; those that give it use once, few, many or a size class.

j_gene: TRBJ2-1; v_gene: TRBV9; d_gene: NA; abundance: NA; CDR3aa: CASSANYNEQFF; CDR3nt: TGTGCCAGCAGCGCTAACTACAATGAGCAGTTCTTC
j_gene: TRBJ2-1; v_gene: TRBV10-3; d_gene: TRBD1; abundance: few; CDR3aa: CAISGLTGGNEQFF; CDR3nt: TGTGCCATCAGTGGATTGACAGGGGGGAATGAGCAGTTCTTC
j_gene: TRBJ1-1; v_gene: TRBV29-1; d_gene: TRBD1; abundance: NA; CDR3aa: CSVQGAGPGTEAFF; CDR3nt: TGCAGCGTTCAGGGGGCTGGTCCGGGCACTGAAGCTTTCTTT
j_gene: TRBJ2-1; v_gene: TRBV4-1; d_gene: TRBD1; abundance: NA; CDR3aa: CASSLSGTGDNEQFF; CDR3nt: TGCGCCAGCAGCCTTTCCGGGACAGGGGACAATGAGCAGTTCTTC
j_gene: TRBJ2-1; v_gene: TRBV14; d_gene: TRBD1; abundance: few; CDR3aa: CASSHRRGRGTYNEQFF; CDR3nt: TGTGCCAGCAGCCATCGCAGGGGGCGGGGAACCTACAATGAGCAGTTCTTC
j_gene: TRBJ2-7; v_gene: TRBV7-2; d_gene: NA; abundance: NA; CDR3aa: CASSFPDSYEQYF; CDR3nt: TGTGCCAGCAGCTTCCCGGACAGCTACGAGCAGTACTTC
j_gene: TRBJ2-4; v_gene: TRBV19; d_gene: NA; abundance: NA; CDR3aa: CASSIDRLQGNIQYF; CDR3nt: TGTGCCAGTAGTATAGATCGTCTGCAGGGAAACATTCAGTACTTC
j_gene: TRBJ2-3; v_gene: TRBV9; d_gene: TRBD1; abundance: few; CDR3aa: CASSIQQGTRTDTQYF; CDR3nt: TGTGCCAGCAGCATACAACAGGGGACCCGCACAGATACGCAGTATTTT
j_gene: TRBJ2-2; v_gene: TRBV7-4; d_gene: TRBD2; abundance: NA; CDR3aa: CASSLAPSGRVTTGELFF; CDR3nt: TGTGCCAGCAGCTTAGCGCCTAGCGGGAGGGTGACCACCGGGGAGCTGTTTTTT
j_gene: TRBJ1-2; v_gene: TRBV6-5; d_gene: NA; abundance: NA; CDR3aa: CAIYSVYRSGYTF; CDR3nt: TGTGCCATCTACAGTGTTTATCGTTCAGGCTACACCTTC